This T cell receptor (beta chain) comes out of a study of OX40 agonist ivuxolimab in advanced cancers. Study-wide points: In the 0.1 to 3.0 mg/kg range, CD4+ and CD8+ blood T cells had expanded clonally by week 6.

If patients had autoimmune disease history or systemic immunosuppression, they were excluded. V lost 4 bases and J lost 0, with 12 bases in between. The CDR3 consists of 16 residues. Germline V gives CDR1 MNHNS, CDR2 SASEGT. Of note for this clone: Antigen unknown.

This table comes from immunoSEQ multiplex PCR, and its TCRdb copy is limited to in-frame clones, with some not included. This sample has tens of thousands of clones, with roughly 86% found just once. This chain links TRBV6-1 with TRBJ1-4; D is undetermined. The TCR comes from an adult with an advanced solid tumor such as melanoma, head and neck, liver or kidney cancer. Specimen: CD4+ or CD8+ T cells sorted from blood, collected in a trial of the OX40 agonist ivuxolimab. The CDR3 sequence: CASSVQRSATNEKLFF. The CDR3 DNA follows: TGTGCCAGCAGTGTTCAGAGGTCTGCAACTAATGAAAAACTGTTTTTT.